Listed below are T cell receptor beta chains from one sample, sequenced in a study of T cells after yellow fever vaccination. MiXCR, applied by TCRdb to the 5' RACE reads, yields one record per CDR3 protein. The sample lists nearly 550,000 distinct CDR3 sequences; roughly 21% were seen once. The input for sequencing was PBMCs, taken 15 days after the yellow fever booster vaccination. The receptors were sampled from a man in his thirties or forties who received the YFV17D yellow fever vaccine. Both conserved end residues are part of each CDR3. The D gene is left open where the match is weak. Clone size is given for some rows only: seen once, a few or many times, or a class if the clone is expanded.

few	TRBV20-1	-	TRBJ2-7	CSARAGRNEQYF	TGCAGTGCTAGAGCCGGCCGCAACGAGCAGTACTTC
few	TRBV15	TRBD2	TRBJ2-4	CATSPGLAGVSSKNIQYF	TGTGCCACCAGCCCGGGACTAGCGGGAGTCAGTTCCAAAAACATTCAGTACTTC
-	TRBV20-1	-	TRBJ2-7	CSATIEGGVNEQYF	TGCAGTGCAACGATCGAGGGGGGAGTTAACGAGCAGTACTTC
many	TRBV7-2	TRBD2	TRBJ2-3	CASSLTSGSGTDTQYF	TGTGCCAGCAGCCTGACTAGCGGGAGTGGGACAGATACGCAGTATTTT
few	TRBV7-2	-	TRBJ1-1	CASSLVGGLVGDTEAFF	TGTGCCAGCAGCTTAGTGGGGGGCTTGGTGGGTGACACTGAAGCTTTCTTT
-	TRBV24-1	TRBD1	TRBJ2-1	CATSDFGTGGAEQFF	TGTGCCACCAGTGATTTCGGGACAGGGGGCGCGGAGCAGTTCTTC
-	TRBV7-2	TRBD1	TRBJ2-5	CASSSPTGRETQYF	TGTGCCAGCAGCTCGCCGACAGGGCGAGAGACCCAGTACTTC
few	TRBV7-8	-	TRBJ1-1	CASSPLRAEAFF	TGTGCCAGCAGCCCGCTTAGAGCTGAAGCTTTCTTT
few	TRBV10-3	TRBD1	TRBJ1-3	CAISDQGATSGNTIYF	TGTGCCATCAGTGACCAGGGGGCCACCTCTGGAAACACCATATATTTT
few	TRBV14	TRBD2	TRBJ2-7	CASSQFLGAGEQYF	TGTGCCAGCAGCCAGTTTCTGGGAGCGGGGGAGCAGTACTTC
many	TRBV12-3/TRBV12-4	TRBD2	TRBJ2-1	CASSFTSGTDEQFF	TGTGCCAGCAGTTTTACTAGCGGGACTGATGAGCAGTTCTTC
few	TRBV5-1	-	TRBJ1-1	CASSPGHTEAFF	TGCGCCAGCAGCCCGGGACACACTGAAGCTTTCTTT
-	TRBV20-1	-	TRBJ2-3	CSATSLRGEDTQYF	TGCAGTGCCACGAGCTTGAGAGGCGAGGATACGCAGTATTTT
-	TRBV25-1	TRBD1	TRBJ1-4	CASSDPGQGYEKLFF	TGTGCCAGCAGTGACCCGGGACAGGGGTATGAAAAACTGTTTTTT
many	TRBV5-1	TRBD2	TRBJ2-7	CASSLGDYPSYEQYF	TGCGCCAGCAGCCTGGGGGACTACCCATCCTACGAGCAGTACTTC
few	TRBV20-1	-	TRBJ2-7	CSASRNSYEQYF	TGCAGTGCTAGTCGGAACTCCTACGAGCAGTACTTC
few	TRBV6-1	-	TRBJ2-6	CASRPRYGANVLTF	TGTGCCAGCCGGCCTAGGTATGGGGCCAACGTCCTGACTTTC
-	TRBV20-1	TRBD1	TRBJ2-7	CSEGTGTGIFYEQYF	TGCAGTGAGGGTACCGGGACAGGGATTTTCTACGAGCAGTACTTC
-	TRBV29-1	TRBD1	TRBJ2-5	CIVVGTGSETQYF	TGCATCGTTGTGGGGACAGGCTCGGAGACCCAGTACTTC
-	TRBV5-4	TRBD1	TRBJ2-2	CASTLQGADTGELFF	TGTGCCAGCACCTTACAGGGGGCGGACACCGGGGAGCTGTTTTTT
few	TRBV18	TRBD1	TRBJ2-5	CASSGTGEETQYF	TGTGCCAGCTCGGGGACAGGGGAAGAGACCCAGTACTTC
few	TRBV5-1	-	TRBJ2-1	CASSKAGVNNEQFF	TGCGCCAGCAGCAAAGCCGGGGTCAACAATGAGCAGTTCTTC
-	TRBV21-1	-	TRBJ2-2	CASSGTSGMANTGELFF	TGTGCCAGCAGCGGGACTAGCGGGATGGCGAACACCGGGGAGCTGTTTTTT
-	TRBV7-3	-	TRBJ1-4	CAKGEGDEKLFF	TGTGCAAAAGGCGAAGGCGATGAAAAACTGTTTTTT
-	TRBV20-1	-	TRBJ2-1	CSAMTADSYNEQFF	TGCAGTGCTATGACAGCCGATTCTTACAATGAGCAGTTCTTC
-	TRBV7-2	-	TRBJ1-4	CASSLVGATNEKLFF	TGTGCCAGCAGCTTAGTTGGAGCAACTAATGAAAAACTGTTTTTT
-	TRBV7-2	TRBD1	TRBJ2-5	CASSPDRDQETQYF	TGTGCCAGCAGCCCAGACAGGGACCAAGAGACCCAGTACTTC
-	TRBV20-1	-	TRBJ2-1	CSARADRHNEQFF	TGCAGTGCTAGAGCAGACCGGCACAATGAGCAGTTCTTC
-	TRBV10-3	TRBD2	TRBJ2-3	CASSGRATDTQYF	TGTGCCTCGAGCGGGAGGGCCACAGATACGCAGTATTTT
few	TRBV4-1	TRBD2	TRBJ2-2	CASSQGGTRVPGELFF	TGCGCCAGCAGCCAAGGCGGGACTAGAGTCCCGGGGGAGCTGTTTTTT
-	TRBV20-1	-	TRBJ1-4	CSARDQEGGGEKLFF	TGCAGTGCTAGAGATCAAGAGGGTGGGGGTGAAAAACTGTTTTTT
few	TRBV18	-	TRBJ2-5	CASSAGFGETQYF	TGTGCCAGCTCAGCAGGGTTTGGAGAGACCCAGTACTTC
few	TRBV6-1	-	TRBJ1-1	CASSPGEGPVGEAFF	TGTGCCAGCAGCCCGGGGGAGGGCCCAGTTGGTGAAGCTTTCTTT
few	TRBV7-3	-	TRBJ2-3	CASGHYGVDTQYF	TGTGCCAGCGGCCATTACGGGGTAGATACGCAGTATTTT
few	TRBV10-3	-	TRBJ2-7	CAISLRTLDSYEQYF	TGTGCCATCAGCCTACGGACATTAGACTCCTACGAGCAGTACTTC
-	TRBV29-1	-	TRBJ2-5	CSVRDTAGTQYF	TGCAGCGTCCGGGACACGGCAGGGACCCAGTACTTC
few	TRBV20-1	-	TRBJ2-1	CSAPSGGGEQFF	TGCAGTGCCCCGAGCGGAGGTGGTGAGCAGTTCTTC
-	TRBV5-1	TRBD2	TRBJ2-1	CASTTLGLAGREQFF	TGCGCCAGCACCACTCTGGGACTAGCGGGACGGGAGCAGTTCTTC
-	TRBV12-3/TRBV12-4	-	TRBJ2-1	CASSPAPSSYNEQFF	TGTGCCAGCAGCCCCGCCCCCAGCTCCTACAATGAGCAGTTCTTC
few	TRBV6-2/TRBV6-3	TRBD2	TRBJ2-7	CASSPVAGVREQYF	TGTGCCAGCAGCCCTGTAGCGGGAGTCCGAGAGCAGTACTTC
few	TRBV4-2	-	TRBJ2-5	CASSQEPNQETQYF	TGTGCCAGCAGCCAAGAGCCTAACCAAGAGACCCAGTACTTC
few	TRBV20-1	-	TRBJ1-1	CSLGWVNTEAFF	TGCAGTCTGGGATGGGTGAACACTGAAGCTTTCTTT
many	TRBV7-2	-	TRBJ2-1	CASSPTSNEQFF	TGTGCCAGCAGCCCGACTAGTAATGAGCAGTTCTTC
few	TRBV21-1	-	TRBJ2-2	CASSIYGRGDGGELFF	TGTGCCAGCAGCATATACGGGAGAGGGGATGGCGGGGAGCTGTTTTTT
-	TRBV5-6	-	TRBJ2-3	CASSLSGSSTDTQYF	TGTGCCAGCAGCTTGTCGGGGTCAAGCACAGATACGCAGTATTTT
-	TRBV5-1	TRBD2	TRBJ2-1	CASSPGLAGAMRNEQFF	TGCGCCAGCAGCCCAGGACTAGCGGGAGCGATGAGAAATGAGCAGTTCTTC
few	TRBV4-3	TRBD2	TRBJ2-3	CASSQETSGRADTQYF	TGCGCCAGCAGCCAAGAGACTAGCGGGAGGGCAGATACGCAGTATTTT
few	TRBV6-5	-	TRBJ1-1	CASKEGRFVSEAFF	TGTGCCAGCAAGGAGGGCCGCTTTGTCTCTGAAGCTTTCTTT
-	TRBV7-2	TRBD2	TRBJ2-1	CASSLGLVGRGGHTSYNEQFF	TGTGCCAGCAGCTTAGGGCTCGTCGGGAGGGGGGGCCATACCTCCTACAATGAGCAGTTCTTC
-	TRBV7-2	TRBD2	TRBJ2-7	CASSDGLAGVDEQYF	TGTGCCAGCAGCGACGGACTAGCGGGAGTAGACGAGCAGTACTTC